Listed below are T cell receptor beta chains from one sample, sequenced in a study of T cells after yellow fever vaccination. MiXCR was run by TCRdb on the 5' RACE reads, yielding one entry per CDR3 protein. The profile shows 150,000 to 200,000 distinct CDR3 sequences, about 10% of them singletons. Specimen: CD8+ T cells sorted from PBMCs, collected 15 days after the yellow fever booster vaccination. The receptor source for this set is a man between 18 and 35 years old who received the YFV17D yellow fever vaccine. Both conserved end residues are part of each CDR3. A D gene is named only where the DNA matches it firmly. Clone size appears in some rows only: once, few, many, or a class for an expanded clone.

v_call	d_call	j_call	clone_size	cdr3_aa	cdr3_nt
TRBV4-2	TRBD1	TRBJ1-4	few	CASSQARGGDEKLFF	TGTGCCAGCAGCCAAGCACGAGGGGGCGATGAAAAACTGTTTTTT
TRBV4-1	.	TRBJ1-2	.	CASGDSPNYGYTF	TGCGCCAGCGGAGACAGCCCTAACTATGGCTACACCTTC
TRBV4-3	.	TRBJ2-2	.	CASSQDSGDTGELFF	TGCGCCAGCAGCCAAGATTCAGGAGACACCGGGGAGCTGTTTTTT
TRBV2	.	TRBJ2-1	.	CAIAFDEQFF	TGTGCCATCGCGTTCGATGAGCAGTTCTTC
TRBV4-3	.	TRBJ2-4	few	CASSQDRIWDAKNIQYF	TGCGCCAGCAGCCAAGATCGGATTTGGGATGCCAAAAACATTCAGTACTTC
TRBV27	.	TRBJ2-2	.	CASSFGAATGELFF	TGTGCCAGCAGTTTCGGAGCAGCCACCGGGGAGCTGTTTTTT
TRBV20-1	TRBD1	TRBJ1-2	.	CSAREGQGIGGYTF	TGCAGTGCTAGAGAAGGACAGGGGATTGGTGGCTACACCTTC
TRBV11-2	TRBD2	TRBJ2-4	.	CASSLYGGGAAKNIQYF	TGTGCCAGCAGCCTCTACGGGGGGGGCGCGGCCAAAAACATTCAGTACTTC
TRBV13	TRBD2	TRBJ2-3	few	CASSATGTTSTDTQYF	TGTGCCAGCAGCGCTACCGGGACTACTAGCACAGATACGCAGTATTTT
TRBV4-3	TRBD2	TRBJ2-3	few	CASSQERKGSGGDTDTQYF	TGCGCCAGCAGCCAAGAACGGAAGGGGAGCGGGGGTGACACAGATACGCAGTATTTT
TRBV24-1	TRBD1	TRBJ2-1	.	CAPRGQGANEQFF	TGTGCCCCCAGGGGACAGGGGGCAAATGAGCAGTTCTTC
TRBV14	TRBD2	TRBJ2-7	few	CASSQVAGEFYEQYF	TGTGCCAGCAGCCAGGTAGCGGGGGAGTTCTACGAGCAGTACTTC
TRBV6-2/TRBV6-3	TRBD1	TRBJ2-1	few	CASSYGQDYNEQFF	TGTGCCAGCAGTTACGGACAGGACTACAATGAGCAGTTCTTC
TRBV15	TRBD1	TRBJ1-5	.	CATSSSGGVSQPQHF	TGTGCCACCAGCAGCTCAGGGGGTGTGAGTCAGCCCCAGCATTTT
TRBV4-2	.	TRBJ2-3	few	CASSQVVGVDTQYF	TGTGCCAGCAGCCAGGTCGTGGGGGTAGATACGCAGTATTTT
TRBV20-1	TRBD2	TRBJ2-4	.	CSARRTSVAKNIQYF	TGCAGTGCTAGGAGGACTAGCGTAGCCAAAAACATTCAGTACTTC
TRBV29-1	.	TRBJ1-4	.	CSVVAREKGRGEKLFF	TGCAGCGTTGTCGCTCGAGAGAAGGGAAGGGGTGAAAAACTGTTTTTT
TRBV7-7	.	TRBJ2-5	.	CASSLIGPGTQYF	TGTGCCAGCAGCTTAATAGGGCCCGGCACCCAGTACTTC
TRBV6-2/TRBV6-3	.	TRBJ2-1	many	CASSYGDEQFF	TGTGCCAGCAGTTACGGGGACGAGCAGTTCTTC
TRBV7-2	.	TRBJ2-3	.	CASSLGGRVVTDTQYF	TGTGCCAGCAGCTTAGGTGGCAGGGTGGTCACAGATACGCAGTATTTT
TRBV27	.	TRBJ2-1	many	CASSLAAAYNEQFF	TGTGCCAGCAGTTTAGCCGCCGCCTACAATGAGCAGTTCTTC
TRBV27	.	TRBJ2-3	few	CASRPRSADTQYF	TGTGCCAGCAGACCAAGGTCGGCAGATACGCAGTATTTT
TRBV7-9	.	TRBJ2-6	few	CASRDSSGANVLTF	TGTGCCAGCAGGGACAGCTCTGGGGCCAACGTCCTGACTTTC
TRBV7-9	TRBD2	TRBJ2-3	few	CASSFPSSGDADTQYF	TGTGCCAGCAGCTTCCCCTCGAGCGGGGATGCAGATACGCAGTATTTT
TRBV5-5	.	TRBJ2-5	.	CASTPGRGVLETQYF	TGTGCCAGCACCCCGGGCAGGGGAGTTTTAGAGACCCAGTACTTC
TRBV9	TRBD1	TRBJ2-7	.	CASSVSPGGIYEQYF	TGTGCCAGCAGCGTTTCTCCAGGGGGCATTTACGAGCAGTACTTC
TRBV12-3/TRBV12-4	TRBD1	TRBJ1-2	few	CASSPAGTAYGYTF	TGTGCCAGCAGCCCTGCCGGGACAGCCTATGGCTACACCTTC
TRBV6-2/TRBV6-3	.	TRBJ2-5	.	CASSYSVSGETQYF	TGTGCCAGCAGTTACTCGGTCAGCGGGGAGACCCAGTACTTC
TRBV11-1	TRBD2	TRBJ2-3	many	CASSRLAGGTDTQYF	TGTGCCAGCAGCAGACTAGCGGGGGGGACAGATACGCAGTATTTT